This T cell receptor beta chain came from a study of blood T cells in healthy people across ages. This clonotype was detected only a few times. Its specificity is unknown. PCR was performed a second time for about 7 to 11 cycles using a sample-barcoded 5' primer and a J-beta primer mix. A single record per CDR3 protein comes from TCRdb applying MiXCR to the 5' RACE reads. There are some 1.5 million distinct CDR3 sequences in the sample; approximately 30% occur only once, and approximately 7.7% lies in the top ten. No fewer than 6 micrograms of total RNA were isolated from every sample. Study-wide points: With age, beta diversity per million T cells declined roughly linearly, significantly by approximately 40. Percentage of naive T cells showed a strong correlation with TCR beta diversity.

The specimen sequenced was blood. The sequence came from a woman aged 25 to 39 in good health.

CDR3 in DNA: TGCAGTGCGACGGGAGGGCCCCACGAGCAGTACTTC. This gives the protein CSATGGPHEQYF. V gene TRBV20-1 combines with J gene TRBJ2-7; 8 nucleotides match TRBD2. Trimming took 6 bases from V and 5 from J; bases not matched to a gene: 6. Germline lookup yields CDR1 DFQATT and CDR2 SNEGSKA (reference sequence). This CDR3 spans 12 amino acids.